A single sample gave rise to the 21 T cell receptor beta chains below, sequenced in a study of T cell responses to AZD1222 COVID-19 vaccine. Produced via immunoSEQ multiplex PCR; TCRdb's table is partial and in-frame only. The table lists some 120,000 clones, 84% of them singletons. The sequenced sample was peripheral blood, obtained 28 days after the second AZD1222 dose. These receptors were taken from an adult who received the AZD1222 COVID-19 vaccine.

The DNA for the CDR3 is TGCAGCGTTACCCCGGACAGCAATCAGCCCCAGCATTTT. Translating gives CSVTPDSNQPQHF. The chain uses TRBV29-1 and TRBJ1-5; D gene unclear. The V gene's germline CDR1 is SQVTM and CDR2 ANQGSEA. Between the trimmed V and J ends, which lost 5 bases and 1 base, there was a span of 9 bases. The CDR3 extends over 13 amino acids. The entire variable domain, with the rest obtained from reference TRBV29-1 and TRBJ1-5, is as follows: SAVISQKPSRDICQRGTSLTIQCQVDSQVTMMFWYRQQPGQSLTLIATANQGSEATYESGFVIDKFPISRPNLTFSTLTVSNMSPEDSSIYLCSVTPDSNQPQHFGDGTRLSIL.

The table lists this clone with a few counts. As DNA, the CDR3 is TGTGCCAGCAGCCTTACCTGGGGGGATCAGCCCCAGCATTTT. Translation: CASSLTWGDQPQHF. The chain employs TRBV6-6 and TRBJ1-5; the D gene is possibly TRBD1 (5 bases). Per the germline V gene, CDR1 is MNHNY and CDR2 is SVGAGI (reference sequence). Trimming cost V 6 bases and J 5 bases, with 14 bases left between them. The CDR3 covers 14 residues.

The V call is TRBV28, the J call TRBJ1-3, with D possibly TRBD1 on 5 matching bases. This CDR3 contains 17 residues. V was trimmed by 5 bases and J by 5 bases, leaving 22 bases between them. Germline V gives CDR1 MDHEN, CDR2 SYDVKM. The CDR3 DNA reads TGTGCCAGCAGTCTGATCTCGGGGGGAGATCTTAGAAACACCATATATTTT. Protein: CASSLISGGDLRNTIYF.

This clone is a singleton in its sample. This chain uses TRBV28 with TRBJ1-2; D might be TRBD1 (5 bases). V was pared by 6 bases and J by 4 bases, with 27 bases between. Germline V gene data show CDR1 as MDHEN and CDR2 as SYDVKM. CDR3 length: 18 amino acids. The CDR3 DNA is TGTGCCAGCAGCGCCGCGACCCTGCGACAGATCCTATCCTATGGCTACACCTTC. Protein sequence: CASSAATLRQILSYGYTF.

The chain employs TRBV11-2 and TRBJ2-2; no clear D. CDR1 SGHAT and CDR2 FQNNGV come from the germline V gene. V was shortened by 1 base and J by 7 bases, with 13 bases between the two germline ends. The CDR3 spans 15 residues. This CDR3 reads CASSLGRVSDGELFF. The CDR3 DNA is TGTGCCAGCAGCTTAGGAAGGGTTTCAGACGGGGAGCTGTTTTTT.

This clone occurred once. This rearrangement joins TRBV19 to TRBJ1-1, with D possibly matching TRBD1 (5 bases). The CDR3 is 15 amino acids. The germline V gene has CDR1 LNHDA and CDR2 SQIVND (reference sequence). Trimming pared 5 bases from V and 5 bases from J, leaving 18 bases between. The CDR3 loop reads CASSGGLGRETEAFF. The CDR3 DNA sequence: TGTGCCAGTAGTGGTGGATTGGGCAGGGAGACTGAAGCTTTCTTT. Looking up the rest from reference TRBV19 and TRBJ1-1 gives the full variable domain: DGGITQSPKYLFRKEGQNVTLSCEQNLNHDAMYWYRQDPGQGLRLIYYSQIVNDFQKGDIAEGYSVSREKKESFPLTVTSAQKNPTAFYLCASSGGLGRETEAFFGQGTRLTVV.

The chain has TRBV7-8 and TRBJ1-2; D is uncertain. Germline V lookup: CDR1 SGHVS, CDR2 FQNEAQ. The CDR3 covers 13 residues. With 3 bases removed from V and 2 bases from J, the gap between germline ends came to 7 bases. The CDR3 DNA follows: TGTGCCAGCAGCTTCGACATAAACTATGGCTACACCTTC. The encoded protein is CASSFDINYGYTF.

The J gene is TRBJ1-5, the V gene TRBV7-2; D is ambiguous. Germline V gene lookup returns CDR1 SGHTA and CDR2 FQGNSA. This CDR3 is built from 15 residues. Trimming shortened V by 0 bases and J by 0 bases, and 6 bases separated the two germline ends. The chain's CDR3 is CASSLAGYSNQPQHF. CDR3 in DNA: TGTGCCAGCAGCTTAGCCGGTTATAGCAATCAGCCCCAGCATTTT.

This clone occurred a few times. The CDR3 DNA reads TGTGCCAGCAGCGTCACTCCGGGACAACACACAGATACGCAGTATTTT. Translation: CASSVTPGQHTDTQYF. This chain connects TRBV7-6 to TRBJ2-3; D might be TRBD1 (6 bases). V lost 5 bases, J lost 2 bases, and 17 bases lay in between. Germline V lookup: CDR1 SGHVS, CDR2 FNYEAQ. CDR3 length equals 16 residues.

The chain combines TRBV4-2 with TRBJ2-1; 8 nucleotides match TRBD1. V shed 1 base and J 7 bases; nucleotides not matched to a gene: 9. This CDR3 contains 16 residues. The germline CDR1 and CDR2 sequences are LGHNA and YNFKEQ. CDR3 sequence: CASSQGPSGTGNEQFF. The CDR3 DNA reads as TGTGCCAGCAGCCAAGGACCCTCCGGGACAGGTAATGAGCAGTTCTTC.

The gene calls are TRBV6-5 and TRBJ2-7; possibly TRBD1 for D (7 bases). Looked up from germline, CDR1 is MNHEY and CDR2 is SVGAGI. The V end was cut by 7 bases, the J end by 5 bases, with 18 bases between. This CDR3 contains 14 residues. The CDR3 loop reads CASKGGTVPHEQYF. The CDR3 region has the DNA TGTGCCAGCAAAGGGGGGACAGTCCCCCACGAGCAGTACTTC.

The rearrangement links TRBV19 to TRBJ1-3; 8 positions agree with TRBD1. Germline V gene data show CDR1 as LNHDA and CDR2 as SQIVND (reference sequence). Losses at the gene ends were 7 bases for V and 0 bases for J; bases not matched to a gene: 17. The length of the CDR3 is 19 residues. The CDR3 region is CASKRTGMSSYLSGNTIYF. The CDR3, as DNA: TGTGCCAGTAAGAGGACAGGGATGAGTTCTTACCTCTCTGGAAACACCATATATTTT.

This chain links TRBV27 with TRBJ1-5; D may be TRBD1 (5 bases). Per the germline V gene, CDR1 is MNHEY and CDR2 is SMNVEV (reference sequence). The CDR3 length is 14 residues. Deletions cut 6 bases from V and 0 bases from J, with 9 bases between. The CDR3 loop reads CASRQGHSNQPQHF. CDR3 in DNA: TGTGCCAGCAGGCAGGGTCATAGCAATCAGCCCCAGCATTTT.

The chain couples TRBV7-9 to TRBJ2-5; possible D gene TRBD2, 6 bases. Trimming left V 6 bases short and J 4 bases short, with 9 bases between. Germline-derived CDR1 and CDR2 are SEHNR and FQNEAQ (reference sequence). The CDR3 totals 12 residues. The CDR3 DNA sequence: TGTGCCAGCAGGACTAGGAGAGAGACCCAGTACTTC. Its protein product is CASRTRRETQYF. Combining the CDR3 with reference TRBV7-9 and TRBJ2-5 gives the whole variable domain DTGVSQNPRHKITKRGQNVTFRCDPISEHNRLYWYRQTLGQGPEFLTYFQNEAQLEKSRLLSDRFSAERPKGSFSTLEIQRTEQGDSAMYLCASRTRRETQYFGPGTRLLVL.

The gene calls are TRBV5-1 and TRBJ2-7, with 10 bases fitting TRBD1. The germline V gene has CDR1 SGHRS and CDR2 YFSETQ. The V and J ends lost 1 base and 2 bases, in that order; junction bases with no gene match: 3. CDR3 length equals 15 residues. CDR3 in amino acids: CASSLQGQGTYEQYF. DNA for the CDR3: TGCGCCAGCAGCTTGCAGGGACAGGGGACCTACGAGCAGTACTTC.

The chain recombines TRBV30 with TRBJ1-6; 8 nucleotides match TRBD1. The CDR3 has 15 amino acids. The V and J ends lost 4 bases and 0 bases, in that order; junction bases with no gene match: 2. The germline CDR1 and CDR2 sequences are GTSNPN and SVGIG (reference sequence). This CDR3 is CAWKTGGSYNSPLHF. CDR3 DNA sequence: TGTGCCTGGAAAACAGGGGGCTCCTATAATTCACCCCTCCACTTT.

This chain connects TRBV7-6 to TRBJ2-5; D gene unclear. Germline V lookup: CDR1 SGHVS, CDR2 FNYEAQ. The CDR3 extends over 17 amino acids. Between the trimmed V and J ends, which lost 3 bases and 0 bases, there was a span of 17 bases. CDR3 sequence (DNA): TGTGCCAGCAGCTTGGTTCGGCAGAGTTTTTACCAAGAGACCCAGTACTTC. This sequence encodes CASSLVRQSFYQETQYF. Filled out from reference TRBV7-6 and TRBJ2-5, the complete variable domain reads GAGVSQSPRYKVTKRGQDVALRCDPISGHVSLYWYRQALGQGPEFLTYFNYEAQQDKSGLPNDRFSAERPEGSISTLTIQRTEQRDSAMYRCASSLVRQSFYQETQYFGPGTRLLVL.

Only one count was recorded for this clone. The rearrangement uses TRBV18 and TRBJ1-2; possible D gene TRBD1, 5 bases. CDR3 size: 14 residues. Germline assignment: CDR1 KGHSH and CDR2 LQKENI. The V end was cut by 4 bases, the J end by 6 bases, with 15 bases between. The CDR3: CASSLHRNGNGYTF. The CDR3 DNA sequence: TGTGCCAGCTCACTACACAGGAATGGTAATGGCTACACCTTC.

V gene TRBV28 combines with J gene TRBJ1-1, with D uncertain. There are 12 residues in the CDR3. CDR1 and CDR2 (germline): MDHEN, SYDVKM. V was cut by 7 bases and J by 10 bases, with 16 bases left in between. This CDR3 reads CASTSARDTAFF. The DNA of the CDR3 is TGTGCCAGCACCAGTGCCCGGGATACAGCTTTCTTT.

This chain connects TRBV7-8 to TRBJ1-4; no definite D call. This CDR3 spans 15 amino acids. Germline CDR1 is SGHVS and CDR2 is FQNEAQ. Deletions cut 3 bases from V and 10 bases from J, with 18 bases between. The CDR3 reads CASSLIIQATGKLFF. CDR3 DNA sequence: TGTGCCAGCAGCTTGATTATCCAAGCGACGGGAAAACTGTTTTTT. Filled out from reference TRBV7-8 and TRBJ1-4, the complete variable domain reads GAGVSQSPRYKVAKRGQDVALRCDPISGHVSLFWYQQALGQGPEFLTYFQNEAQLDKSGLPSDRFFAERPEGSVSTLKIQRTQQEDSAVYLCASSLIIQATGKLFFGSGTQLSVL.

J is TRBJ2-7 and V is TRBV4-1; D is uncertain. The ends were cut back, 0 bases at V and 2 bases at J, with 11 bases in the middle. Germline V gives CDR1 MGHRA, CDR2 YSYEKL. CDR3 length: 15 residues. CDR3 bases: TGCGCCAGCAGCCAAGATCTTAATCTAGCCTACGAGCAGTACTTC. Amino acids: CASSQDLNLAYEQYF.